This TCR beta chain was sequenced during a study of CD8 T cells in ankylosing spondylitis. Each CDR3 protein gets one entry after TCRdb re-called the 5' RACE reads with MiXCR. The table lists over 600,000 distinct CDR3 sequences, around 19% of them singletons. The trim removed 5 bases at V and 4 bases at J, leaving 6 bases unmatched. The CDR3 is made up of 14 amino acids. Study-level findings and limits: Earlier work had already found some motif variants in reactive arthritis synovial fluid and blood. Within ankylosing spondylitis blood, a TCR beta motif made up of eight highly homologous variants appeared to be characteristic.

Turning to this clonotype: Its antigen is still unknown.

This sequence originates from a male donor with ankylosing spondylitis. J is TRBJ2-3 and V is TRBV12-3 or TRBV12-4; 7 bases agree with TRBD1. Material: blood, either unsorted or a sorted T cell fraction (not recorded which). In DNA form, the CDR3 reads TGTGCCAGCAGTCCTGACAGGGTGGCAGATACGCAGTATTTT. Protein sequence: CASSPDRVADTQYF.